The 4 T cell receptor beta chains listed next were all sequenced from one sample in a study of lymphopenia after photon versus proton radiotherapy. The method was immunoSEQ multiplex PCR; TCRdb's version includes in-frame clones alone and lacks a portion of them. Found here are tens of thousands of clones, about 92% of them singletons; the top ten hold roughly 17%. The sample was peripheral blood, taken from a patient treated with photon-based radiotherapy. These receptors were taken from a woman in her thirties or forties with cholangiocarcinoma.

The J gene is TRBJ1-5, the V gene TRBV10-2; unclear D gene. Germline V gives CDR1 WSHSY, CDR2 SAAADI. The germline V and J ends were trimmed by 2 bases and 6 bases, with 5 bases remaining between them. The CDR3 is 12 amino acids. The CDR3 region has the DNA TGCGCCAGCAGTGAGCTCACTCAGCCCCAGCATTTT. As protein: CASSELTQPQHF.

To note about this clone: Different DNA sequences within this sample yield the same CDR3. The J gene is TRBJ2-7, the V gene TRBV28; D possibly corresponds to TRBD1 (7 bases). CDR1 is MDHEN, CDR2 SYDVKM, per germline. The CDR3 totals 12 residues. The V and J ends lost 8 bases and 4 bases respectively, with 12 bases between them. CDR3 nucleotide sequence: TGTGCCAGCCGGGCAGGGGGGTACGAGCAGTACTTC. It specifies CASRAGGYEQYF.

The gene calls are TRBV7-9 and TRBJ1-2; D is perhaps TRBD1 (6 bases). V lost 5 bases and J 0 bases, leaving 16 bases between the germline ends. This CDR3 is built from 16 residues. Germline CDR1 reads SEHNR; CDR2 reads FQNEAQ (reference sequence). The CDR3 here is CASSPDRGDANYGYTF. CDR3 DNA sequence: TGTGCCAGCAGCCCAGATAGGGGGGACGCTAACTATGGCTACACCTTC.

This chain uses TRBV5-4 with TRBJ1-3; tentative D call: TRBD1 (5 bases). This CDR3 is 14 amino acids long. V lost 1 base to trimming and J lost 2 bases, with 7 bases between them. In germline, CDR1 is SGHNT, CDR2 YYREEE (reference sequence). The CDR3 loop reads CASSLMGAGNTIYF. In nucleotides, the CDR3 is TGTGCCAGCAGCTTGATGGGGGCTGGAAACACCATATATTTT.